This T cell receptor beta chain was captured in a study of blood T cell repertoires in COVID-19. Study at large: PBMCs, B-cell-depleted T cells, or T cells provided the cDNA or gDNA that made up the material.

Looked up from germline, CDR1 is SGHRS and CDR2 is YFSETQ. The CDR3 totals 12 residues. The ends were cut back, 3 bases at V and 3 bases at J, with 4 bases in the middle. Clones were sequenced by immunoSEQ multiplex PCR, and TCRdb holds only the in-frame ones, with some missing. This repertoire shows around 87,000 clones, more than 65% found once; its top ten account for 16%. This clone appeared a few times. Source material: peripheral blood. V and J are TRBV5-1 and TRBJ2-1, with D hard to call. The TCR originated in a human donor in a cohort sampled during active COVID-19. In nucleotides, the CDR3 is TGCGCCAGCAGCTCTAACTACAATGAGCAGTTCTTC. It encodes CASSSNYNEQFF.